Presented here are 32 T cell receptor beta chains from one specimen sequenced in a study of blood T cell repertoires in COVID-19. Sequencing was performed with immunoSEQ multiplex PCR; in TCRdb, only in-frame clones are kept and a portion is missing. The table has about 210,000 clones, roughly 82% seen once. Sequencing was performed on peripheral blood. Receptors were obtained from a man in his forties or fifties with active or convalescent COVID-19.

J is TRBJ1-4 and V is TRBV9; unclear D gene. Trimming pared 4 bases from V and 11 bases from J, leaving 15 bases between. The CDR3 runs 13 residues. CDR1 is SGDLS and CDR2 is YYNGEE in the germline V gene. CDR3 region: CASSPRGPGKLFF. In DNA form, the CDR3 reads TGTGCCAGCAGCCCCCGAGGACCGGGGAAACTGTTTTTT.

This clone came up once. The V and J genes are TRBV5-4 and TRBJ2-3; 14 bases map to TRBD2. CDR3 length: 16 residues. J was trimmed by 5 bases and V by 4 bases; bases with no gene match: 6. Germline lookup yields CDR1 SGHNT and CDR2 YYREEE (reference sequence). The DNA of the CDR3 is TGTGCCAGCAGCCGGGGGACTAGCGGGAGTCGAGATACGCAGTATTTT. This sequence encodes CASSRGTSGSRDTQYF.

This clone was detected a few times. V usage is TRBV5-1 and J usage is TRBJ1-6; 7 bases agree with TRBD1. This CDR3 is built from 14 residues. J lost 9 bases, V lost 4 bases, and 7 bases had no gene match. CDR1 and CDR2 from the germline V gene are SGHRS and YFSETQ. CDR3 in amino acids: CASSGGGRSSPLHF. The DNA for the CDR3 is TGCGCCAGCAGCGGAGGGGGCCGGAGTTCACCCCTCCACTTT.

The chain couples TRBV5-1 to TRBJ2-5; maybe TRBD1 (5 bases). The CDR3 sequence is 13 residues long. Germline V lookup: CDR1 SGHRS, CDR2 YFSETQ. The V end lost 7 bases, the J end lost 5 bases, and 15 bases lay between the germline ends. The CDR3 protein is CASRTLIEETQYF. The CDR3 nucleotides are TGCGCCAGCCGGACACTGATAGAGGAGACCCAGTACTTC.

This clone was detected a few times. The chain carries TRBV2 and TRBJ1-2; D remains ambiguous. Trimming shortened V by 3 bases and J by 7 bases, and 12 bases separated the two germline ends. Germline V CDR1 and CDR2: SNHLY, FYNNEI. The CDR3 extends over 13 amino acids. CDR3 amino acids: CASSELYPSGYTF. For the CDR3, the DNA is TGTGCCAGCAGTGAGCTCTACCCCTCTGGCTACACCTTC.

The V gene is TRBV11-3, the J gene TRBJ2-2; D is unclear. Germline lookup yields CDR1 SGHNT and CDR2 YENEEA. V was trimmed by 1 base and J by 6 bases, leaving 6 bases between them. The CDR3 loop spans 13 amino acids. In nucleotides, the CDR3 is TGTGCCAGCAGCTTAGTCGGTTCCGGGGAGCTGTTTTTT. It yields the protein CASSLVGSGELFF.

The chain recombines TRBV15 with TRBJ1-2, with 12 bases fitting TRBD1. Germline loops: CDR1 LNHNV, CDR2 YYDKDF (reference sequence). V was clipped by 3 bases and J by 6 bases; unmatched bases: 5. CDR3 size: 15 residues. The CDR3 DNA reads TGTGCCACCAGCAGTAGGGACAGGGGGCTAAATGGCTACACCTTC. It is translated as CATSSRDRGLNGYTF.

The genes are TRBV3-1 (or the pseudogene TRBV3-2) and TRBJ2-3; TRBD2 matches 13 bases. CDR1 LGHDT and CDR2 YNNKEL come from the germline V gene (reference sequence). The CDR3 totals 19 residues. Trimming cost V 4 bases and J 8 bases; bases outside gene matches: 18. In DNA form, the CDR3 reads TGTGCCAGCAGCCTCGGACTAGCGGGGGCCCCCTCGGTTTCAGGTACGCAGTATTTT. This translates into CASSLGLAGAPSVSGTQYF.

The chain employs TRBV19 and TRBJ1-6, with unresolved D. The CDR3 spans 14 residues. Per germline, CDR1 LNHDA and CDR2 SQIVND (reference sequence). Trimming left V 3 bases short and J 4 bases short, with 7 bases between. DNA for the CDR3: TGTGCCAGTAGTATTTACGGGTATAATTCACCCCTCCACTTT. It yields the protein CASSIYGYNSPLHF.

CDR3 DNA: TGCAGCGTTGAAGGGTCTAGCACCCAAATAGATACGCAGTATTTT. This codes for CSVEGSSTQIDTQYF. The chain couples TRBV29-1 to TRBJ2-3; possibly TRBD2 for D (5 bases). Looked up from germline, CDR1 is SQVTM and CDR2 is ANQGSEA. Trimming pared 1 base from V and 5 bases from J, leaving 16 bases between. The CDR3 loop spans 15 amino acids.

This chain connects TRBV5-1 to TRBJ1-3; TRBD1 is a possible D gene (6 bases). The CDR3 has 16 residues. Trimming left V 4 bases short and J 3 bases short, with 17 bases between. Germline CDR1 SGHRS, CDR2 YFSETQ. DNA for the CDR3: TGCGCCAGCAGCCAGACTTCGGGGGGGCTTGGAAACACCATATATTTT. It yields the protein CASSQTSGGLGNTIYF.

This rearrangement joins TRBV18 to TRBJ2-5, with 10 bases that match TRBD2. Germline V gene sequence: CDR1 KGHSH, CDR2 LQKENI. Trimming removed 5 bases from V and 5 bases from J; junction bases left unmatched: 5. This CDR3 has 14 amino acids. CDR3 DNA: TGTGCCAGCTCATCAAGCGGGGGGGCTGAGACCCAGTACTTC. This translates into CASSSSGGAETQYF.

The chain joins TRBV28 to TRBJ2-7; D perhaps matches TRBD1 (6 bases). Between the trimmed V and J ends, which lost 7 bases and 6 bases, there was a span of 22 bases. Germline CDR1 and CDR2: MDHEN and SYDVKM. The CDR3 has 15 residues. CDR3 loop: CASTSAGAGESEQYF. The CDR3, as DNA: TGTGCCAGCACCTCGGCCGGGGCAGGGGAATCCGAGCAGTACTTC.

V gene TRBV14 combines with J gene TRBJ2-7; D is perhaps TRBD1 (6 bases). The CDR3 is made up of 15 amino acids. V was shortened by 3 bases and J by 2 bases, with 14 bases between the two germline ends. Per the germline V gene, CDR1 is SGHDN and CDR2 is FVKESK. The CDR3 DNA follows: TGTGCCAGCAGCCACGAGCTGGGACAAACCTACGAGCAGTACGTC. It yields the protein CASSHELGQTYEQYV.

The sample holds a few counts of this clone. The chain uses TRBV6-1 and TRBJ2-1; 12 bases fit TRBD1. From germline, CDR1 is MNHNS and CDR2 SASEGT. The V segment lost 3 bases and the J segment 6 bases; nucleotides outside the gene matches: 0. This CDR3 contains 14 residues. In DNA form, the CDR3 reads TGTGCCAGCAGTGAGGGACAGGGGGCCAATGAGCAGTTCTTC. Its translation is CASSEGQGANEQFF.

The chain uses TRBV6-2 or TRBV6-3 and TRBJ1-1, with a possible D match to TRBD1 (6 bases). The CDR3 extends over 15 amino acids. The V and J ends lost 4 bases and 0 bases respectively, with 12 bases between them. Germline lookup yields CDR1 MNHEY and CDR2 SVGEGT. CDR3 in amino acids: CASSSYHRVNTEAFF. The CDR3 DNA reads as TGTGCCAGCAGTTCCTATCACAGGGTGAACACTGAAGCTTTCTTT.

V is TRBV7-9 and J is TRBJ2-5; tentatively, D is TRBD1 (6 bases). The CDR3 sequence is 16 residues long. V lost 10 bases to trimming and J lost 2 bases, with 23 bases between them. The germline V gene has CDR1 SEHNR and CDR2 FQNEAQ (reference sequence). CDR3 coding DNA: TGTGCCAACCTTCAATCTCTGGGACACCTTCAAGAGACCCAGTACTTC. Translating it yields CANLQSLGHLQETQYF.

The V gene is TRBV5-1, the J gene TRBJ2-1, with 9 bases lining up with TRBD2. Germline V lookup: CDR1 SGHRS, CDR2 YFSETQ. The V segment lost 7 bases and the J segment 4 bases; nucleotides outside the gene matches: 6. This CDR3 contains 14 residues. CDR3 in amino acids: CASAGTSLYNEQFF. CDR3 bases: TGCGCCAGCGCCGGGACTAGCCTTTACAATGAGCAGTTCTTC.

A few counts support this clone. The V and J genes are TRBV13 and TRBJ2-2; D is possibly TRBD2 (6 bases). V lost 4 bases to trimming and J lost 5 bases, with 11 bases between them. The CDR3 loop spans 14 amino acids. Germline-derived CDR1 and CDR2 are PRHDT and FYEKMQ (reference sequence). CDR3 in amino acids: CASSSSRETGELFF. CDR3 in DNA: TGTGCCAGCAGCTCCTCCCGGGAGACCGGGGAGCTGTTTTTT. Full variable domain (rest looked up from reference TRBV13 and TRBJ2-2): AAGVIQSPRHLIKEKRETATLKCYPIPRHDTVYWYQQGPGQDPQFLISFYEKMQSDKGSIPDRFSAQQFSDYHSELNMSSLELGDSALYFCASSSSRETGELFFGEGSRLTVL.

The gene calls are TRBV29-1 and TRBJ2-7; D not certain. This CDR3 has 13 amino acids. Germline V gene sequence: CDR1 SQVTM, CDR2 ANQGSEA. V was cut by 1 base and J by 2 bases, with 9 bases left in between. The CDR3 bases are TGCAGCGTTGAAGTGGGCCGGCCCTACGAGCAGTACTTC. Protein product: CSVEVGRPYEQYF.

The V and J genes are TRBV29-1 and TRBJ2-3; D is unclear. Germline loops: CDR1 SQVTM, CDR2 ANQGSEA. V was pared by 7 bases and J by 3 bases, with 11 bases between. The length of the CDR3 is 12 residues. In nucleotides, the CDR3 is TGCAGCGCGGGCCCGGTTACAGATACGCAGTATTTT. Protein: CSAGPVTDTQYF.

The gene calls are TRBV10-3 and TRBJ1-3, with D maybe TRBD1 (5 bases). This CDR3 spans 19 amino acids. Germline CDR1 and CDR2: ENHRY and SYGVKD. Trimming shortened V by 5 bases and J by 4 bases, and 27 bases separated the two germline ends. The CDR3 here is CAISQLIGANSAEGNTIYF. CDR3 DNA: TGTGCCATCAGTCAACTCATAGGGGCTAATAGTGCAGAGGGAAACACCATATATTTT.

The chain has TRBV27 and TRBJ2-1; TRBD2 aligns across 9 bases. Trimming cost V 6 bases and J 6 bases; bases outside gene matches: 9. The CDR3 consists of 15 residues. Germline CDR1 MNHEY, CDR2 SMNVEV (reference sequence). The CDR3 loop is CASRDLAGLINEQFF. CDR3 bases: TGTGCCAGCAGAGATCTAGCGGGATTAATCAATGAGCAGTTCTTC.

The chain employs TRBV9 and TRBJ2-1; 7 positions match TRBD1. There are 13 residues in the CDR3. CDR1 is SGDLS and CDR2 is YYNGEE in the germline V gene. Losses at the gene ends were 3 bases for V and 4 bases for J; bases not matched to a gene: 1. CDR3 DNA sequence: TGTGCCAGCAGCGGACAGGGTTACAATGAGCAGTTCTTC. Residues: CASSGQGYNEQFF.

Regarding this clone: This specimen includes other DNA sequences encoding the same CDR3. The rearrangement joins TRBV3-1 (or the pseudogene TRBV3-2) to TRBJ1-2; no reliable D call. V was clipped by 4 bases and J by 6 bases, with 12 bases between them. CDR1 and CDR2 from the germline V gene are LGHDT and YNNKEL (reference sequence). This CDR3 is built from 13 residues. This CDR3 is CASSRTGVDGYTF. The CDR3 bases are TGTGCCAGCAGCCGTACCGGGGTGGATGGCTACACCTTC.

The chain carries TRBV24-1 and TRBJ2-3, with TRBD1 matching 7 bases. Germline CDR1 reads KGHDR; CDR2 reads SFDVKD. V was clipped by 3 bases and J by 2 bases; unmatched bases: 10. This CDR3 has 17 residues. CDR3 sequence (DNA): TGTGCCACCAGTGATCCGGGCGAACAGGGGTTCACAGATACGCAGTATTTT. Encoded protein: CATSDPGEQGFTDTQYF.

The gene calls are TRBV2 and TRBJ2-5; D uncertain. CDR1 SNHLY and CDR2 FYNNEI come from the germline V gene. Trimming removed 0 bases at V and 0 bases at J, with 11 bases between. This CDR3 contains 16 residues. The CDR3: CASSEARSGYQETQYF. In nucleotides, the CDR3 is TGTGCCAGCAGTGAAGCTCGAAGTGGCTACCAAGAGACCCAGTACTTC.

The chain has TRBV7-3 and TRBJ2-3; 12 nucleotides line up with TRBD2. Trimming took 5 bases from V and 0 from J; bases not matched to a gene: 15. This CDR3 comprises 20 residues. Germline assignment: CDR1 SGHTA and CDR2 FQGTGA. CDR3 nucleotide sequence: TGTGCCAGCAGCCCGATTACGTCGACTAGCGGGGGTCGGAGCACAGATACGCAGTATTTT. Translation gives CASSPITSTSGGRSTDTQYF.

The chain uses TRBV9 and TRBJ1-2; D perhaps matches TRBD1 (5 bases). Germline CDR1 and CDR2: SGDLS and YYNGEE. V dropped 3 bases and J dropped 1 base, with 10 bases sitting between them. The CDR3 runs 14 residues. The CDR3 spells CASSAGFDNYGYTF. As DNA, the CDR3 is TGTGCCAGCAGCGCAGGGTTCGATAACTATGGCTACACCTTC.

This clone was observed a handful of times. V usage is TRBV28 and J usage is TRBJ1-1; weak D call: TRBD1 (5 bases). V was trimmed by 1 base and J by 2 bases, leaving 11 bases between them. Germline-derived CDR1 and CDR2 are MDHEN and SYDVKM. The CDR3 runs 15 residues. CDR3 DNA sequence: TGTGCCAGCAGTTTATTAGGCAGGGAAAACACTGAAGCTTTCTTT. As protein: CASSLLGRENTEAFF. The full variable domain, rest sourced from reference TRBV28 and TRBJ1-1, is DVKVTQSSRYLVKRTGEKVFLECVQDMDHENMFWYRQDPGLGLRLIYFSYDVKMKEKGDIPEGYSVSREKKERFSLILESASTNQTSMYLCASSLLGRENTEAFFGQGTRLTVV.

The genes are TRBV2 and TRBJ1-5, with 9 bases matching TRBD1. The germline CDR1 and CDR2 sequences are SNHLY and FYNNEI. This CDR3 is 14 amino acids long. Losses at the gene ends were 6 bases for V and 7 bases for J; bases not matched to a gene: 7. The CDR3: CASRDRGSGQPQHF. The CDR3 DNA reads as TGTGCCAGCAGGGACAGGGGTTCCGGCCAGCCCCAGCATTTT.

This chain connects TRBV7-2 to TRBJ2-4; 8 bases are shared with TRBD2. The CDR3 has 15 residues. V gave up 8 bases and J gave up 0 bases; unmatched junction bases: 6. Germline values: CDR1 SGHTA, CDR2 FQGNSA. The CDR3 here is CASGSGGLAKNIQYF. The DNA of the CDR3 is TGTGCCAGCGGGTCGGGGGGGCTAGCCAAAAACATTCAGTACTTC.